Sequencing of this T cell receptor beta chain was carried out in a study of response to subunit inactivated influenza vaccine. With respect to this clonotype: The target antigen is unknown.

The V and J ends lost 8 bases and 1 base respectively, with 11 bases between them. The germline V gene encodes CDR1 MDHEN and CDR2 SYDVKM. The CDR3 is made up of 13 amino acids. Study-wide results and caveats: Few additional T cells are recruited per seasonal influenza vaccination, authors suggested.

One entry per CDR3 protein results from TCRdb running MiXCR on the RT-PCR reads. The sample consists of around 190,000 distinct CDR3 sequences, roughly 14% of them appearing once. This clonotype was obtained from a man aged 50 to 60 who received an inactivated influenza vaccine. The specimen comprised CD8+ T cells sorted from PBMCs, sampled 4 to 6 days after vaccination. The chain recombines TRBV28 with TRBJ1-1, with D hard to call. The CDR3 here is CASRGQANTEAFF. The CDR3 DNA sequence: TGTGCCAGCCGCGGGCAGGCGAACACTGAAGCTTTCTTT. The whole variable domain, filled in from reference TRBV28 and TRBJ1-1, reads DVKVTQSSRYLVKRTGEKVFLECVQDMDHENMFWYRQDPGLGLRLIYFSYDVKMKEKGDIPEGYSVSREKKERFSLILESASTNQTSMYLCASRGQANTEAFFGQGTRLTVV.